These T cell receptor beta chains were read from a single sample in a study of blood T cells in healthy people across ages. TCRdb reprocessed the 5' RACE reads with MiXCR, giving one entry per CDR3 protein. The sample yields under 1,000,000 distinct CDR3 sequences, about half seen once. The specimen was blood. The source of these receptors is a man aged 80 or over in good health. The CDR3 runs from the conserved cysteine through the conserved F or W. The order of the fields is CDR3 DNA, CDR3 protein, clone size, D gene, J gene, V gene. The D gene is left open where the match is weak. Size is stated for part of the rows, as once, few or many counts, or as a class when the clone is expanded.

CDR3nt: TGTGCCAGCAGGGAGCCTAGCGGGTACAATGAGCAGTTCTTC
CDR3aa: CASREPSGYNEQFF
abundance: -
d_gene: TRBD2
j_gene: TRBJ2-1
v_gene: TRBV7-9

CDR3nt: TGTGCCAGCAGTTACCCGGGACAGGCGGCTTTCTTT
CDR3aa: CASSYPGQAAFF
abundance: once
d_gene: TRBD1
j_gene: TRBJ1-1
v_gene: TRBV6-2/TRBV6-3

CDR3nt: TGCAGTGCTAGAGATGTGGGGGGCTACGAGCAGTACTTC
CDR3aa: CSARDVGGYEQYF
abundance: few
d_gene: -
j_gene: TRBJ2-7
v_gene: TRBV20-1

CDR3nt: TGCGCCAGCAGCTTGAGTGGGGCCCCAGTGAACACTGAAGCTTTCTTT
CDR3aa: CASSLSGAPVNTEAFF
abundance: -
d_gene: -
j_gene: TRBJ1-1
v_gene: TRBV5-1

CDR3nt: TGTGCCAGCAGCTTAGGTTTGGGGCTGGGGCACAATGAGCAGTTCTTC
CDR3aa: CASSLGLGLGHNEQFF
abundance: -
d_gene: -
j_gene: TRBJ2-1
v_gene: TRBV7-2

CDR3nt: TGTGCCAGCAGTTGTCCTAGGAACACTGAAGCTTTCTTT
CDR3aa: CASSCPRNTEAFF
abundance: -
d_gene: -
j_gene: TRBJ1-1
v_gene: TRBV6-2/TRBV6-3

CDR3nt: TGTGCCAGCAGTTTGAACGGGAGGGTAGATACGCAGTATTTT
CDR3aa: CASSLNGRVDTQYF
abundance: -
d_gene: TRBD2
j_gene: TRBJ2-3
v_gene: TRBV27

CDR3nt: TGTGCCAGCAGCCGGGACCAGGGCACAGATACGCAGTATTTT
CDR3aa: CASSRDQGTDTQYF
abundance: few
d_gene: -
j_gene: TRBJ2-3
v_gene: TRBV7-2

CDR3nt: TGTGCCAGCAGCCCCAACTTGCTGAGCTCCTACGAGCAGTACTTC
CDR3aa: CASSPNLLSSYEQYF
abundance: -
d_gene: -
j_gene: TRBJ2-7
v_gene: TRBV7-8

CDR3nt: TGCGCCAGCAGCAGAGACAGGGAATATGGCTACACCTTC
CDR3aa: CASSRDREYGYTF
abundance: -
d_gene: TRBD1
j_gene: TRBJ1-2
v_gene: TRBV4-1

CDR3nt: TGTGCCACCAGTGATTTGCAAATCGGGACTAGCGGGAGAAGTGAGCAGTTCTTC
CDR3aa: CATSDLQIGTSGRSEQFF
abundance: -
d_gene: TRBD2
j_gene: TRBJ2-1
v_gene: TRBV24-1

CDR3nt: TGTGCCACCAGTATCCGGGTGGGACGGTACGAGCAGTACTTC
CDR3aa: CATSIRVGRYEQYF
abundance: -
d_gene: -
j_gene: TRBJ2-7
v_gene: TRBV15

CDR3nt: TGTGCCGGCAGCTTAGATAAACGGGTCCTTTATGTGAATGAGCAGTTCTTC
CDR3aa: CAGSLDKRVLYVNEQFF
abundance: -
d_gene: -
j_gene: TRBJ2-1
v_gene: TRBV7-2